This TCR beta chain was captured by sequencing in a study of T cell responses to AZD1222 COVID-19 vaccine. Study-wide results and caveats: Every sample of the repertoires postdated the peak T cell response. The study found Spike-specific TCR breadth and depth rose after two AZD1222 doses.

Profiled with immunoSEQ multiplex PCR; TCRdb holds only in-frame clones, not every one. The sample lists about 120,000 clones, roughly 82% seen once, with about 27% in the top ten. CDR1 SGHRS and CDR2 YFSETQ come from the germline V gene. V was trimmed by 0 bases and J by 3 bases, leaving 10 bases between them. The CDR3 totals 14 residues. Of note for this clone: Its antigen is undetermined.

The sequence was collected from an adult who received the AZD1222 COVID-19 vaccine. The chain joins TRBV5-1 to TRBJ2-7, with D maybe TRBD2 (6 bases). This specimen consisted of peripheral blood, obtained 28 days after the second AZD1222 dose. The CDR3 bases are TGCGCCAGCAGCTTGGGGTCGGGAGACTACGAGCAGTACTTC. Residues: CASSLGSGDYEQYF.